Given below is one TCR beta chain in context. Its matching antigen is unknown. These data are taken from a study of Ad26.COV2.S vaccination and SARS-CoV-2 variants. CDR1 is SQVTM, CDR2 ANQGSEA, per germline. The CDR3 has 13 residues. Trimming stripped 4 bases from V and 1 base from J, with 10 bases between. Whole-study results and caveats: Placebo recipients and vaccine recipients were similar in non-spike TCR breadth. Possibly, TCR breadth and depth analyses underestimated total T cell responses. Placebo recipients trailed vaccine recipients in spike-specific TCR breadth. Substantial post-vaccination breadth of spike-specific CD8+ and CD4+ T cell responses was reported.

Sequencing used immunoSEQ multiplex PCR; TCRdb keeps in-frame clones, though not all of them. Here the sample spans 100,000 or so clones, 80% being singletons. The clonotype originates from a human donor who had recovered from COVID-19. The chain uses TRBV29-1 and TRBJ1-1, with D possibly being TRBD1 (6 bases). This specimen was peripheral blood, taken after recovery from COVID-19. The CDR3 nucleotides read TGCAGCGTTGTGCAGGGGACGAACACTGAAGCTTTCTTT. Protein: CSVVQGTNTEAFF.